A single sample gave rise to the 20 T cell receptor beta chains below, sequenced in a study of regulatory T cells in long-lasting Graves disease. Regarding time point: persistent/refractory GD, antithyroid drugs over 5 years with positive TRAb. Extracted RNA from PBMCs served as the source of the TCR library. Arm-PCR of CDR3 regions and iRepertoire HTBI primers were used to build TCR beta libraries. TCRdb processed the multiplex PCR reads anew with MiXCR; each CDR3 protein has one entry. The sample yields 650,000 to 850,000 distinct CDR3 sequences, 30% seen once. The sequenced sample was peripheral blood mononuclear cells (PBMCs), obtained when the disease was refractory, from a patient treated with antithyroid drugs. These receptors all come from a female donor with Graves disease.

J is TRBJ1-1 and V is TRBV29-1; the D gene is possibly TRBD1 (5 bases). Looked up from germline, CDR1 is SQVTM and CDR2 is ANQGSEA. Trimming pared 7 bases from V and 10 bases from J, leaving 22 bases between. The CDR3 is made up of 13 amino acids. CDR3 coding DNA: TGCAGCGCCGCTAACCGGCTGTCTAGGGGAGCTTTCTTT. Protein product: CSAANRLSRGAFF.

The chain has TRBV6-2 or TRBV6-3 and TRBJ2-6, with no clear D. V was shortened by 2 bases and J by 2 bases, with 13 bases between the two germline ends. Germline-derived CDR1 and CDR2 are MNHEY and SVGEGT. The CDR3 is 17 amino acids. CDR3 sequence reads: CASSYKSGPPGANVLTF. The CDR3 nucleotides are TGTGCCAGCAGTTACAAAAGTGGGCCGCCTGGGGCCAACGTCCTGACTTTC.

The chain links TRBV12-3 or TRBV12-4 to TRBJ1-2; D gene ambiguous. CDR3 length: 15 amino acids. V was trimmed by 3 bases and J by 3 bases, leaving 14 bases between them. The CDR3 DNA reads as TGTGCCAGCAGTTTGCGACGGGGAATCGACTATGGCTACACCTTC. Its translation: CASSLRRGIDYGYTF.

The chain is built from TRBV30 and TRBJ1-6; D remains ambiguous. The V and J ends lost 1 base and 9 bases respectively, with 10 bases between them. The CDR3 runs to 13 residues. Germline V CDR1 and CDR2: GTSNPN, SVGIG (reference sequence). CDR3 bases: TGTGCCTGGAGTGACGGGAATACTTCACCCCTCCACTTT. Encoded protein: CAWSDGNTSPLHF.

This clonotype was seen a handful of times. The genes are TRBV19 and TRBJ1-5; D gene uncertain. The V end lost 5 bases, the J end lost 5 bases, and 16 bases lay between the germline ends. The CDR3 spans 15 residues. In germline, CDR1 is LNHDA, CDR2 SQIVND (reference sequence). DNA of the CDR3: TGTGCCAGTAGTCCCGGAGTGAGGGTGGATCAGCCCCAGCATTTT. Protein: CASSPGVRVDQPQHF.

The chain joins TRBV7-2 to TRBJ2-5, with 11 bases identical to TRBD2. In germline, CDR1 is SGHTA, CDR2 FQGNSA. This CDR3 region has 17 residues. With 0 bases clipped from V and 2 bases from J, the junction kept 5 bases outside the gene matches. In DNA form, the CDR3 reads TGTGCCAGCAGCTTAGCTCTAGCGGGAGGCTCACAAGAGACCCAGTACTTC. Translating gives CASSLALAGGSQETQYF.

About this clonotype itself: This may come from a read error, since a much larger clone is one base off. The DNA of the CDR3 is TGTGTCAGCAGTCGCGACAGCTCCTCCTACGAGCAGTACTTC. It specifies CVSSRDSSSYEQYF. The chain combines TRBV6-1 with TRBJ2-5; D might be TRBD1 (5 bases). The last part of the DNA fits TRBJ2-7 better; the J call may be wrong. The V gene's germline CDR1 is MNHNS and CDR2 SASEGT. CDR3 length equals 14 residues.

The V call is TRBV6-1, the J call TRBJ1-5; D is possibly TRBD1 (6 bases). V dropped 1 base and J dropped 2 bases, with 12 bases sitting between them. In germline, CDR1 is MNHNS, CDR2 SASEGT. This CDR3 is 16 amino acids long. The CDR3 sequence: CASSEVGSGGNQPQHF. The CDR3 coding sequence is TGTGCCAGCAGTGAAGTAGGATCAGGGGGCAATCAGCCCCAGCATTTT.

Regarding this clonotype: Germline is not matched at one junction end, which may reflect a read error. V is TRBV4-1 and J is TRBJ2-7; a weak D match, TRBD2 (5 bases). Germline CDR1 and CDR2: MGHRA and YSYEKL. CDR3 length: 17 amino acids. CDR3 sequence (DNA): TGTGCCAGCAGCGGAGGATTGAACCGGGCCAAAGAGGACGAGCAGTACTTC. Translated, it gives CASSGGLNRAKEDEQYF.

The CDR3 is CASSGGVGGAVTDTQYF. CDR3 nucleotide sequence: TGTGCCAGCAGTGGGGGTGTGGGGGGCGCAGTCACAGATACGCAGTATTTT. J is TRBJ2-3 and V is TRBV28; D tentatively fits TRBD1 or TRBD2 (6 bases each). V gave up 5 bases and J gave up 2 bases, with 20 bases separating them. The CDR3 spans 17 residues. Germline-derived CDR1 and CDR2 are MDHEN and SYDVKM. The complete variable domain, with remaining parts taken from reference TRBV28 and TRBJ2-3, reads DVKVTQSSRYLVKRTGEKVFLECVQDMDHENMFWYRQDPGLGLRLIYFSYDVKMKEKGDIPEGYSVSREKKERFSLILESASTNQTSMYLCASSGGVGGAVTDTQYFGPGTRLTVL.

The V gene is TRBV28, the J gene TRBJ1-2, with D unclear. V lost 6 bases and J lost 5, with 16 bases in between. The CDR3 is 14 amino acids. CDR1 is MDHEN, CDR2 SYDVKM, per germline. DNA for the CDR3: TGTGCCAGCAGGACACGAACCCTCGGTTATGGCTACACCTTC. Protein product: CASRTRTLGYGYTF.

The chain links TRBV12-3 or TRBV12-4 to TRBJ2-7, with 8 bases identical to TRBD2. The CDR3 is 12 residues long. V was clipped by 6 bases and J by 4 bases; unmatched bases: 2. The CDR3 bases are TGTGCCAGCAGGTCGGGGGGGTACGAGCAGTACTTC. Translated: CASRSGGYEQYF.

This clonotype was detected only a few times. The chain employs TRBV29-1 and TRBJ1-1; D ambiguous. The CDR3 totals 12 residues. Germline V gene lookup returns CDR1 SQVTM and CDR2 ANQGSEA. DNA of the CDR3: TGCAGTGCGGCCTTAAAGAACACTGAAGCTTTCTTT. This codes for CSAALKNTEAFF.

V is TRBV29-1 and J is TRBJ1-4, with D possibly being TRBD1 (5 bases). The CDR3 has 14 residues. The germline V and J ends were trimmed by 2 bases and 8 bases, with 15 bases remaining between them. Germline CDR1 reads SQVTM; CDR2 reads ANQGSEA. CDR3 residues: CSVEPLQGAEKLFF. DNA of the CDR3: TGCAGCGTTGAACCCCTCCAAGGGGCGGAAAAACTGTTTTTT. The full variable domain, completed using reference TRBV29-1 and TRBJ1-4, is SAVISQKPSRDICQRGTSLTIQCQVDSQVTMMFWYRQQPGQSLTLIATANQGSEATYESGFVIDKFPISRPNLTFSTLTVSNMSPEDSSIYLCSVEPLQGAEKLFFGSGTQLSVL.

This chain uses TRBV30 with TRBJ1-2; no clear D gene. The CDR3 loop spans 12 amino acids. Trimming stripped 2 bases from V and 4 bases from J, with 8 bases between. Germline CDR1 GTSNPN, CDR2 SVGIG (reference sequence). The CDR3 nucleotides read TGTGCCTGGAGTCAAAGCCTCTATGGCTACACCTTC. This codes for CAWSQSLYGYTF.

The genes are TRBV6-5 and TRBJ2-2; weak D call: TRBD2 (5 bases). With 1 base removed from V and 12 bases from J, the gap between germline ends came to 18 bases. The CDR3 covers 15 residues. Germline V gives CDR1 MNHEY, CDR2 SVGAGI. The CDR3 bases are TGTGCCAGCAGTTACTGGGAGACTGGGAGTGACAAGCTGTTTTTT. Its protein is CASSYWETGSDKLFF.

CDR3 coding DNA: TGTGCCAGCAGTCCCACAGTGGGACACCTTTACACTGAAGCTTTCTTT. Translating gives CASSPTVGHLYTEAFF. The J gene is TRBJ1-1, the V gene TRBV9, with D perhaps matching TRBD1 (6 bases). V was trimmed by 5 bases and J by 3 bases, leaving 20 bases between them. Germline V gene sequence: CDR1 SGDLS, CDR2 YYNGEE. CDR3 size: 16 residues.

The sample holds many counts of this clonotype. The chain joins TRBV2 to TRBJ1-2; the D is unclear. There are 16 residues in the CDR3. The V gene's germline CDR1 is SNHLY and CDR2 FYNNEI. V was cut by 5 bases and J by 1 base, with 17 bases left in between. In DNA, the CDR3 is TGTGCCAGCAGTCGTCCGGTTGGAGGGAATAACTATGGCTACACCTTC. It is translated as CASSRPVGGNNYGYTF.

V and J are TRBV27 and TRBJ1-1; no clear D. CDR1 MNHEY and CDR2 SMNVEV come from the germline V gene (reference sequence). The CDR3 consists of 14 residues. V lost 4 bases and J 4 bases, leaving 13 bases between the germline ends. The DNA of the CDR3 is TGTGCCAGCAGTTCGCCCACTCGACGCACTGAAGCTTTCTTT. This sequence encodes CASSSPTRRTEAFF.

The chain combines TRBV11-1 with TRBJ1-1, with 10 bases lining up with TRBD1. J was trimmed by 4 bases and V by 3 bases; bases with no gene match: 5. Looked up from germline, CDR1 is SGHAT and CDR2 is FQDESV (reference sequence). This CDR3 is built from 15 residues. The CDR3 reads CASSLDRGFTTEAFF. In nucleotides, the CDR3 is TGTGCCAGCAGCTTGGACAGGGGGTTTACCACTGAAGCTTTCTTT.